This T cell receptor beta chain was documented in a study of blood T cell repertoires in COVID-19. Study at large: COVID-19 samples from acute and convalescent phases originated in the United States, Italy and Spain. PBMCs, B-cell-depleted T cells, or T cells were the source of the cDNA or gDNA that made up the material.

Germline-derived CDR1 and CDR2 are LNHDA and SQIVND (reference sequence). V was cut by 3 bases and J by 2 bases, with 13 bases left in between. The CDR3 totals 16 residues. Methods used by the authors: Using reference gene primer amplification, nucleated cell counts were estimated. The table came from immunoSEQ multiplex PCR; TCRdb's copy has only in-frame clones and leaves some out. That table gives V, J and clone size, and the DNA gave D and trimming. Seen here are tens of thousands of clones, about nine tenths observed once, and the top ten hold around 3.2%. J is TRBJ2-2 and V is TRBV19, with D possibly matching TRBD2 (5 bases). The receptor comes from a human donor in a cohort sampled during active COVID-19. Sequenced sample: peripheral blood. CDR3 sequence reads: CASSIRAGLNTGELFF. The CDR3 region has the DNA TGTGCCAGTAGTATTAGGGCGGGCCTAAACACCGGGGAGCTGTTTTTT. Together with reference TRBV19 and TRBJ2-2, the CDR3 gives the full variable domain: DGGITQSPKYLFRKEGQNVTLSCEQNLNHDAMYWYRQDPGQGLRLIYYSQIVNDFQKGDIAEGYSVSREKKESFPLTVTSAQKNPTAFYLCASSIRAGLNTGELFFGEGSRLTVL.